These 22 T cell receptor beta chains came from one sample sequenced in a study of blood T cell repertoires in COVID-19. The assay was immunoSEQ multiplex PCR, and TCRdb's table has in-frame clones only and misses some. The data hold nearly 200,000 clones, with approximately 80% observed a single time. The specimen was peripheral blood. The receptors shown here come from a human donor in a cohort sampled during active COVID-19.

This clone was recorded once. The rearrangement uses TRBV15 and TRBJ2-7, with 8 bases lining up with TRBD2. Germline CDR1 is LNHNV and CDR2 is YYDKDF (reference sequence). The CDR3 contains 15 residues. V shed 0 bases and J 3 bases; nucleotides not matched to a gene: 4. This chain's CDR3 is CATSRDGTRGYEQYV. The CDR3 bases are TGTGCCACCAGCAGAGATGGGACTAGGGGCTACGAGCAGTACGTC.

J is TRBJ2-2 and V is TRBV6-5, with D possibly being TRBD1 (6 bases). Germline V lookup: CDR1 MNHEY, CDR2 SVGAGI. This CDR3 has 14 amino acids. The V end was cut by 7 bases, the J end by 5 bases, with 14 bases between. The CDR3: CASNSYQGTGELFF. CDR3 in DNA: TGTGCCAGCAACAGTTACCAGGGGACCGGGGAGCTGTTTTTT.

The chain couples TRBV7-8 to TRBJ2-3; 8 positions agree with TRBD1. The CDR3 length is 15 residues. Germline V gives CDR1 SGHVS, CDR2 FQNEAQ. V lost 2 bases to trimming and J lost 8 bases; unmatched junction nucleotides: 9. Here the CDR3 DNA reads TGTGCCAGCAGCTTACCAGGGGGCGCTGGGTCTACGCAGTATTTT. It is translated as CASSLPGGAGSTQYF.

The chain links TRBV28 to TRBJ2-5, with 13 bases matching TRBD2. V lost 6 bases to trimming and J lost 1 base; unmatched junction nucleotides: 11. Germline CDR1 reads MDHEN; CDR2 reads SYDVKM. The CDR3 has 18 amino acids. As DNA, the CDR3 is TGTGCCAGCAGCTCCGGACTAGCGGGGGTTCTTCCCCAAGAGACCCAGTACTTC. Its protein is CASSSGLAGVLPQETQYF.

The V gene is TRBV4-1, the J gene TRBJ2-5; 9 positions match TRBD1. From germline, CDR1 is MGHRA and CDR2 YSYEKL. Losses at the gene ends were 0 bases for V and 5 bases for J; bases not matched to a gene: 7. The CDR3 sequence is 16 residues long. The CDR3 loop reads CASSQEDRGGWETQYF. In nucleotides, the CDR3 is TGCGCCAGCAGCCAAGAGGACAGGGGAGGGTGGGAGACCCAGTACTTC.

The V and J genes are TRBV7-2 and TRBJ1-2, with 8 bases matching TRBD1. Germline CDR1 and CDR2: SGHTA and FQGNSA. V shed 3 bases, J shed 7 bases, and the junction held 7 bases outside the gene matches. The CDR3 loop spans 14 amino acids. CDR3 DNA sequence: TGTGCCAGCAGCTTGGCTCAGGGGGCTGGTGGCTACACCTTC. Translated, it gives CASSLAQGAGGYTF.

J is TRBJ1-2 and V is TRBV28; D is uncertain. The germline CDR1 and CDR2 sequences are MDHEN and SYDVKM. This CDR3 comprises 13 residues. Trimming removed 3 bases from V and 5 bases from J, with 10 bases in between. The CDR3 spells CASSFVTKYGYTF. Here the CDR3 DNA reads TGTGCCAGCAGTTTCGTGACAAAATATGGCTACACCTTC.

CDR3 sequence (DNA): TGCGCCAGCAGCCAAGCAAGTCGGGACAGGGGGCGAGATACGCAGTATTTT. Translating it yields CASSQASRDRGRDTQYF. The V gene is TRBV4-1, the J gene TRBJ2-3; 12 bases line up with TRBD1. With V trimmed by 1 base and J by 5 bases, 7 bases remained unmatched. The CDR3 contains 17 residues. Germline assignment: CDR1 MGHRA and CDR2 YSYEKL.

The rearrangement uses TRBV19 and TRBJ2-7; 7 bases agree with TRBD1. The junction had 7 bases not matched to a gene; V was cut back by 5 bases and J by 3 bases. Germline V gives CDR1 LNHDA, CDR2 SQIVND (reference sequence). This CDR3 has 14 amino acids. This CDR3 reads CASSAHRDSYEQYV. The CDR3 DNA reads TGTGCCAGTAGTGCTCACCGGGACAGCTACGAGCAGTACGTC.

The V and J genes are TRBV28 and TRBJ1-4, with D possibly TRBD1 on 5 matching bases. The CDR3 is 15 residues long. V was cut by 0 bases and J by 8 bases, with 13 bases left in between. The germline V gene has CDR1 MDHEN and CDR2 SYDVKM. For the CDR3, the DNA is TGTGCCAGCAGTTTATGGGGCGGACACTCGGAAAAACTGTTTTTT. As protein: CASSLWGGHSEKLFF. The whole variable domain, remainder taken from reference TRBV28 and TRBJ1-4, is DVKVTQSSRYLVKRTGEKVFLECVQDMDHENMFWYRQDPGLGLRLIYFSYDVKMKEKGDIPEGYSVSREKKERFSLILESASTNQTSMYLCASSLWGGHSEKLFFGSGTQLSVL.

This chain connects TRBV4-1 to TRBJ1-5; a weak D match, TRBD1 (6 bases). Per germline, CDR1 MGHRA and CDR2 YSYEKL. This CDR3 is built from 15 residues. V lost 4 bases to trimming and J lost 0 bases, with 10 bases between them. CDR3: CASSRDRNSNQPQHF. The CDR3 DNA is TGCGCCAGCAGCCGAGACAGGAATAGCAATCAGCCCCAGCATTTT.

The chain couples TRBV5-6 to TRBJ2-1; 13 bases line up with TRBD2. J gave up 9 bases and V 6 bases, and 9 bases lay outside the gene matches. There are 15 residues in the CDR3. Germline CDR1 is SGHDT and CDR2 is YYEEEE. CDR3 nucleotide sequence: TGTGCCAGCACCACGGGACTAGCGGGATGGGGTGAGCAGTTCTTC. Translating gives CASTTGLAGWGEQFF.

This sequence joins TRBV2 and TRBJ2-3, with D possibly being TRBD2 (6 bases). V lost 5 bases, J lost 0 bases, and 12 bases lay in between. Germline V gene lookup returns CDR1 SNHLY and CDR2 FYNNEI. CDR3 length: 15 amino acids. The CDR3 nucleotides are TGTGCCAGCAGTCCGAGCGGGTTAAGCACAGATACGCAGTATTTT. Amino acid sequence: CASSPSGLSTDTQYF.

This clone was counted a few times. This sequence joins TRBV7-9 and TRBJ2-2; 9 nucleotides line up with TRBD1. V lost 7 bases to trimming and J lost 7 bases; unmatched junction nucleotides: 22. Germline values: CDR1 SEHNR, CDR2 FQNEAQ (reference sequence). This CDR3 is 19 amino acids long. CDR3 residues: CASIHTEGPVQGQGGELFF. Here the CDR3 DNA reads TGTGCCAGCATTCATACGGAGGGCCCCGTACAGGGACAGGGCGGGGAGCTGTTTTTT.

The rearrangement links TRBV4-1 to TRBJ1-6; 9 bases map to TRBD1. The CDR3 covers 15 residues. Germline CDR1 is MGHRA and CDR2 is YSYEKL. The ends lost 3 bases at V and 6 bases at J; junction bases unmatched: 3. The CDR3 DNA reads TGCGCCAGCAGCCACCTGGACAGGGGTAATTCACCCCTCCACTTT. This gives the protein CASSHLDRGNSPLHF.

The chain employs TRBV11-1 and TRBJ1-6; a possible D gene is TRBD1 (6 bases). The CDR3 loop spans 15 amino acids. The germline V gene has CDR1 SGHAT and CDR2 FQDESV (reference sequence). The V end was cut by 5 bases, the J end by 7 bases, with 15 bases between. As DNA, the CDR3 is TGTGCCAGCAGCCCCTGGACAGCCATCAATTCACCCCTCCACTTT. This gives the protein CASSPWTAINSPLHF.

A few counts support this clone. The chain joins TRBV5-1 to TRBJ2-1, with 7 bases fitting TRBD2. Per germline, CDR1 SGHRS and CDR2 YFSETQ. CDR3 length: 14 amino acids. V lost 0 bases to trimming and J lost 13 bases; unmatched junction nucleotides: 10. The CDR3 region is CASSLEPRERGQFF. Here the CDR3 DNA reads TGCGCCAGCAGCTTGGAACCGCGGGAGCGCGGTCAGTTCTTC. Complete variable domain (other parts from reference TRBV5-1 and TRBJ2-1): KAGVTQTPRYLIKTRGQQVTLSCSPISGHRSVSWYQQTPGQGLQFLFEYFSETQRNKGNFPGRFSGRQFSNSRSEMNVSTLELGDSALYLCASSLEPRERGQFFGPGTRLTVL.

The chain recombines TRBV2 with TRBJ2-3, with D perhaps TRBD2 (5 bases). The CDR3 runs 13 residues. The germline V gene has CDR1 SNHLY and CDR2 FYNNEI. V shed 6 bases and J shed 6 bases, with 13 bases lying between them. The CDR3 nucleotides read TGTGCCAGCAGAGAGGGCCGGGTGGATACGCAGTATTTT. It is translated as CASREGRVDTQYF.

The V call is TRBV29-1, the J call TRBJ2-2, with TRBD1 matching over 7 bases. The CDR3 extends over 13 amino acids. The germline gives CDR1 SQVTM, CDR2 ANQGSEA. The J segment lost 7 bases and the V segment lost 4 bases, leaving 6 bases of the junction unmatched. In DNA form, the CDR3 reads TGCAGCGTTGGAGAGGGGGCGAACGGGGAGCTGTTTTTT. Translated: CSVGEGANGELFF.

This clone appeared a single time. This chain joins TRBV28 and TRBJ2-3, with TRBD2 identical over 7 bases. The CDR3 has 14 amino acids. The trim removed 8 bases at V and 3 bases at J, leaving 8 bases unmatched. CDR1 is MDHEN and CDR2 is SYDVKM in the germline V gene. CDR3 sequence: CASLEHGRTDTQYF. CDR3 nucleotide sequence: TGTGCCAGCCTGGAACACGGGAGGACAGATACGCAGTATTTT.

This chain links TRBV5-6 with TRBJ2-5; maybe TRBD2 (6 bases). Looked up from germline, CDR1 is SGHDT and CDR2 is YYEEEE. V lost 4 bases and J lost 2, with 12 bases in between. This CDR3 is 14 amino acids long. The CDR3 nucleotides are TGTGCCAGCAGCCGGAAGGCGGGGCAAGAGACCCAGTACTTC. This sequence encodes CASSRKAGQETQYF. The full variable domain, its missing parts supplied by reference TRBV5-6 and TRBJ2-5, is DAGVTQSPTHLIKTRGQQVTLRCSPKSGHDTVSWYQQALGQGPQFIFQYYEEEERQRGNFPDRFSGHQFPNYSSELNVNALLLGDSALYLCASSRKAGQETQYFGPGTRLLVL.

This clone was counted only a few times. The J gene is TRBJ2-2, the V gene TRBV11-2; D might be TRBD1 (5 bases). Germline V lookup: CDR1 SGHAT, CDR2 FQNNGV. Trimming removed 1 base from V and 3 bases from J, with 9 bases in between. The CDR3 spans 15 residues. The CDR3 coding sequence is TGTGCCAGCAGCTTAGTAACGACAGACACCGGGGAGCTGTTTTTT. This sequence encodes CASSLVTTDTGELFF.